This T cell receptor (beta chain) came from a study of T cell clonality in common variable immunodeficiency. General study results and limits: Fewer TCRbeta clones were shared among CVID subjects than controls. Fewer deletions and N-nucleotide insertions were reportedly seen in common variable immunodeficiency TCR beta sequences.

Caucasian heritage predominated among both patients and controls. Generated by immunoSEQ multiplex PCR, the TCRdb table keeps only in-frame clones and is missing some. The sample was found to contain over 40,000 clones, and every one recurs. This clone occurred many times. Its specificity is not known. This receptor was obtained from a person aged 18 to 70 in good health. The sample consisted of peripheral blood mononuclear cells.

CDR3 DNA, as far as it was read: TGTGCCTGGAGAGCGGGGACCCACACCGGGGAG. Translated: CAWRAGTHTGE. The complete CDR3 sequence is CAWRAGTHTGELFF. The J gene is TRBJ2-2, the V gene TRBV30; TRBD2 matches 7 bases. From the germline J gene comes the end of the CDR3, since the read stops 3 residues before it. V lost 3 bases and J lost 3; bases outside the gene matches: 4. The CDR3 contains 14 residues. Germline V CDR1 and CDR2: GTSNPN, SVGIG (reference sequence).